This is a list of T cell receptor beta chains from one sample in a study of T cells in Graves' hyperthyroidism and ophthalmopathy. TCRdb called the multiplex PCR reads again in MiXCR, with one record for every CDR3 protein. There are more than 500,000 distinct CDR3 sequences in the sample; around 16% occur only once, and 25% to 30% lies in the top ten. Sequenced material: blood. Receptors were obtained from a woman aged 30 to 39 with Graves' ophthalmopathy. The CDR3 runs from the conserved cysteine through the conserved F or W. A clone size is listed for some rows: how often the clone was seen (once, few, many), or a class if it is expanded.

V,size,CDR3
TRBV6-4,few,CASSADRNTDTQYF
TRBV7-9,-,CASSLGAATYNEQFF
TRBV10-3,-,CAISGSAGVRNEQFF
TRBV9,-,CASSTLPGGENYEQFF
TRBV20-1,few,CSAGPGQGRNYGYTF
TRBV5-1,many,CASRNTNTEAFF
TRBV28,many,CASGEQTRDYGYTF
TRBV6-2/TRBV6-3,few,CASSVTGGMNQPQHF
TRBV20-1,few,CSATGLAIMPPVNEQFF
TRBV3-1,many,CASSQNTGELFF
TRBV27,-,CASSPRVAVLAKNIQYF
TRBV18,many,CASSPRQGYTEAFF
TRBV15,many,CATSRAGFQETQYF
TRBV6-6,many,CASSYGRGATDTQYF
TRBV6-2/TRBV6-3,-,CASSYSPTGSGYGYTF
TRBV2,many,CASSEALRTRGHNEQFF
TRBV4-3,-,CASSQGFQGRAFF
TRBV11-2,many,CASSSGLQKLEDSYNEQFF
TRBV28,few,CATVVKAGDTQYF
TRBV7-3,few,CASSLSLLETQYF
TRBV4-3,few,CASSQEGGQGYEQYF
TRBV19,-,CASSIGGGVGFKFF
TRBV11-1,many,CASSLGGPGANVLTF
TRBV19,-,CASKAGGPFNEQFF
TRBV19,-,CASSIFRGRALLNNEQFF
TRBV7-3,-,CASSPDSGRPKTDTQYF
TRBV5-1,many,CASSLGQDLTYEQYF
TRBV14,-,CASSQNLNTEAFF
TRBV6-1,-,CASARTETQYF
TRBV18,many,CASSPQAVRKNTEAFF
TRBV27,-,CASSLFTGPGEEQFF
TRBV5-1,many,CASSLGDSQSEQYF
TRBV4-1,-,CASSHADRAGYNEQFF
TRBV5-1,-,CASRLDGNTGELFF
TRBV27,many,CASSFPSGSIGEQFF
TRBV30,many,CAWSKGPGELFF
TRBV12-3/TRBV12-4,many,CASSLRTGGEQPQHF
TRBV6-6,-,CASSYDTSGGGRFQETQYF
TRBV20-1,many,CSAAPRLASYNEQFF
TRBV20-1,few,CSALQGVFFGAYEQYF
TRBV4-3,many,CASSSRTGFGTDTQYF
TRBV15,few,CATSRELHRAQSYEQYF
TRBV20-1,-,CSAIHRALGTEAFF
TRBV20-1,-,CSALLRGRNIQYF
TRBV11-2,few,CASSPGTRSSREQFF
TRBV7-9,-,CASSFAGGGNEQFF
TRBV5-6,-,CASSSLASGSYNEQFF
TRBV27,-,CASSLSYGSPLHF
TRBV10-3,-,CAISVLASGQETQYF
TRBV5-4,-,CASSAASGRMSDTQYF
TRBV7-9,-,CASSLVGTDEKLFF
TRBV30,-,CAWKPWDGAYEQYF